The 22 T cell receptor beta chains listed next were all sequenced from one sample in a study of vaccination and CD4 T cells after COVID-19. Cultured CD4+ T-cell DNA underwent Oncomine TCR Beta short-read sequencing. One entry per CDR3 protein results from TCRdb running MiXCR on the PCR reads. The data hold about 11,000 distinct CDR3 sequences, with 64% observed a single time. Regarding treatment: approximately 10-day PBMC culture with coronavirus spike peptide pools or control peptides (ViraFEST assay). Their specific antigens are unknown. The sequenced sample was CD4+ T cells from blood, cultured in vitro. The origin of the receptors is a human donor who had recovered from COVID-19.

The chain combines TRBV7-8 with TRBJ2-3, with TRBD1 identical over 7 bases. The ends lost 6 bases at V and 11 bases at J; junction bases unmatched: 11. CDR1 and CDR2 from the germline V gene are SGHVS and FQNEAQ. The CDR3 covers 13 residues. The CDR3 nucleotides are TGTGCCAGCAGTCTGGACAGGATAAGGGGGCAGTATTTT. It translates to CASSLDRIRGQYF.

This rearrangement joins TRBV20-1 to TRBJ1-4, with TRBD1 identical over 8 bases. The CDR3 is 17 amino acids. Germline V gene sequence: CDR1 DFQATT, CDR2 SNEGSKA (reference sequence). V shed 6 bases, J shed 5 bases, and the junction held 17 bases outside the gene matches. CDR3 residues: CSAPRGAGGTKNEKLFF. The DNA for the CDR3 is TGCAGTGCCCCGCGAGGGGCAGGGGGCACCAAGAATGAAAAACTGTTTTTT.

The rearrangement links TRBV28 to TRBJ1-5; tentative D call: TRBD1 (6 bases). Germline V gene lookup returns CDR1 MDHEN and CDR2 SYDVKM. This CDR3 comprises 15 residues. V lost 7 bases and J 6 bases, leaving 19 bases between the germline ends. CDR3 sequence reads: CASISTGIIGQPQHF. In nucleotides, the CDR3 is TGTGCCAGCATTTCGACAGGTATCATAGGTCAGCCCCAGCATTTT.

The J gene is TRBJ1-1, the V gene TRBV27; the match to TRBD1 covers 7 bases. V was clipped by 5 bases and J by 5 bases; unmatched bases: 8. This CDR3 spans 14 amino acids. Germline CDR1 MNHEY, CDR2 SMNVEV (reference sequence). Here the CDR3 reads CASSGWAGGTEAFF. CDR3 DNA: TGTGCCAGCAGTGGTTGGGCAGGGGGTACTGAAGCTTTCTTT.

The chain links TRBV20-1 to TRBJ2-5; D not resolved. Trimming removed 0 bases at V and 2 bases at J, with 1 base between. CDR1 and CDR2 (germline): DFQATT, SNEGSKA (reference sequence). The CDR3 length is 11 residues. This CDR3 is CSARDQETQYF. For the CDR3, the DNA is TGCAGTGCTAGAGATCAAGAGACCCAGTACTTC.

This chain connects TRBV4-1 to TRBJ1-1; perhaps TRBD1 as D (5 bases). Germline-derived CDR1 and CDR2 are MGHRA and YSYEKL. There are 16 residues in the CDR3. V gave up 0 bases and J gave up 3 bases, with 14 bases separating them. DNA for the CDR3: TGCGCCAGCAGCCAAGATAAGGGATGGGGGGACACTGAAGCTTTCTTT. Translation: CASSQDKGWGDTEAFF.

The chain couples TRBV6-1 to TRBJ1-3; tentative D call: TRBD1 (5 bases). This CDR3 comprises 14 residues. Germline V CDR1 and CDR2: MNHNS, SASEGT. Trimming removed 5 bases at V and 2 bases at J, with 10 bases between. CDR3: CASSKGTAGNTIYF. The CDR3 coding sequence is TGTGCCAGCAGTAAGGGGACTGCTGGAAACACCATATATTTT.

The V call is TRBV6-1, the J call TRBJ1-2; 7 nucleotides align to TRBD1. Germline V CDR1 and CDR2: MNHNS, SASEGT. The CDR3 runs to 13 residues. V shed 5 bases and J 3 bases; nucleotides not matched to a gene: 3. CDR3: CASSHTGDYGYTF. CDR3 bases: TGTGCCAGCAGTCACACAGGGGACTATGGCTACACCTTC.

This clonotype was observed a few times. The chain combines TRBV7-8 with TRBJ2-3; TRBD2 matches at 9 bases. Unmatched junction bases numbered 4, after V lost 3 bases and J lost 3 bases. CDR3 size: 15 residues. From germline, CDR1 is SGHVS and CDR2 FQNEAQ. The CDR3 sequence is CASSLREGRTDTQYF. The CDR3 region has the DNA TGTGCCAGCAGCTTGCGGGAGGGACGGACAGATACGCAGTATTTT.

The chain couples TRBV7-2 to TRBJ1-3; D unresolved. The CDR3 is 13 amino acids. In germline, CDR1 is SGHTA, CDR2 FQGNSA. V was shortened by 2 bases and J by 0 bases, with 2 bases between the two germline ends. This CDR3 reads CASSLSSGNTIYF. The DNA of the CDR3 is TGTGCCAGCAGCTTAAGCTCTGGAAACACCATATATTTT.

The V call is TRBV7-3, the J call TRBJ1-1, with 7 bases aligning to TRBD1. The CDR3 length is 13 residues. The germline V gene encodes CDR1 SGHTA and CDR2 FQGTGA. The ends lost 3 bases at V and 5 bases at J; junction bases unmatched: 3. Here the CDR3 DNA reads TGTGCCAGCAGCTTTACAGGGGAGACTGAAGCTTTCTTT. Residues: CASSFTGETEAFF. Based on the CDR3 plus reference TRBV7-3 and TRBJ1-1, the full variable domain is GAGVSQTPSNKVTEKGKYVELRCDPISGHTALYWYRQSLGQGPEFLIYFQGTGAADDSGLPNDRFFAVRPEGSVSTLKIQRTERGDSAVYLCASSFTGETEAFFGQGTRLTVV.

The chain links TRBV7-8 to TRBJ1-1; 7 bases match TRBD1. This CDR3 contains 14 residues. J gave up 5 bases and V 5 bases, and 8 bases lay outside the gene matches. The V gene's germline CDR1 is SGHVS and CDR2 FQNEAQ. The chain's CDR3 is CASSNRGKGTEAFF. CDR3 coding DNA: TGTGCCAGCAGCAACAGGGGCAAAGGTACTGAAGCTTTCTTT.

This clonotype was counted a few times. V and J are TRBV12-5 and TRBJ2-7, with 13 bases matching TRBD2. Germline loops: CDR1 LGHNT, CDR2 FRNRAP. This CDR3 spans 16 amino acids. Trimming removed 6 bases from V and 4 bases from J; junction bases left unmatched: 9. The CDR3 is CASGEPRTSGRYEQYF. The CDR3 DNA reads TGTGCTAGTGGAGAACCCCGGACTAGCGGGAGATACGAGCAGTACTTC.

The genes are TRBV6-5 and TRBJ2-7; 10 bases align to TRBD2. The trim removed 0 bases at V and 5 bases at J, leaving 7 bases unmatched. Germline V gene data show CDR1 as MNHEY and CDR2 as SVGAGI. The CDR3 totals 16 residues. This CDR3 is CASSYSRLAGVHEQYF. In DNA, the CDR3 is TGTGCCAGCAGTTACTCTCGCCTAGCGGGGGTCCACGAGCAGTACTTC.

The chain is built from TRBV6-5 and TRBJ1-2, with 8 bases lining up with TRBD1. The CDR3 is 13 amino acids. The V gene's germline CDR1 is MNHEY and CDR2 SVGAGI. After removal of 0 bases from V and 13 bases from J, the junction contained 7 bases not matched to a gene. CDR3 in amino acids: CASSYSARGRATF. DNA of the CDR3: TGTGCCAGCAGTTACTCGGCCAGGGGGCGTGCCACCTTC.

The rearrangement uses TRBV11-2 and TRBJ1-1, with a weak D call TRBD1 (6 bases). Germline V gene sequence: CDR1 SGHAT, CDR2 FQNNGV. Trimming left V 4 bases short and J 3 bases short, with 15 bases between. CDR3 size: 15 residues. The CDR3 reads CASSSTLGGHTEAFF. CDR3 in DNA: TGTGCCAGCAGCTCGACCCTCGGGGGGCACACTGAAGCTTTCTTT.

This rearrangement joins TRBV30 to TRBJ1-1; D gene unclear. Germline V gene lookup returns CDR1 GTSNPN and CDR2 SVGIG (reference sequence). The CDR3 totals 13 residues. Trimming left V 1 base short and J 0 bases short, with 6 bases between. The CDR3 DNA sequence: TGTGCCTGGAGTGGGGCCATGAACACTGAAGCTTTCTTT. Translating gives CAWSGAMNTEAFF.

The chain employs TRBV28 and TRBJ2-7, with TRBD2 as a possible D gene (5 bases). CDR3 length equals 14 residues. The germline CDR1 and CDR2 sequences are MDHEN and SYDVKM. The V end was cut by 5 bases, the J end by 2 bases, with 13 bases between. The CDR3 DNA sequence: TGTGCCAGCAGTCGCTGGCGGGCGACCTACGAGCAGTACTTC. As protein: CASSRWRATYEQYF. The entire variable domain, with the rest obtained from reference TRBV28 and TRBJ2-7, is as follows: DVKVTQSSRYLVKRTGEKVFLECVQDMDHENMFWYRQDPGLGLRLIYFSYDVKMKEKGDIPEGYSVSREKKERFSLILESASTNQTSMYLCASSRWRATYEQYFGPGTRLTVT.

The chain is built from TRBV6-2 or TRBV6-3 and TRBJ1-5, with D uncertain. Germline V gene data show CDR1 as MNHEY and CDR2 as SVGEGT. The CDR3 runs 17 residues. Trimming left V 2 bases short and J 0 bases short, with 14 bases between. The CDR3 DNA reads as TGTGCCAGCAGTTACGGGAAGGGAGAAAATAGCAATCAGCCCCAGCATTTT. It codes for CASSYGKGENSNQPQHF.

The chain employs TRBV29-1 and TRBJ1-1, with D unresolved. The CDR3 length is 12 residues. Germline lookup yields CDR1 SQVTM and CDR2 ANQGSEA. V shed 4 bases and J shed 1 base, with 7 bases lying between them. CDR3 sequence: CSVGVGNTEAFF. The CDR3 DNA is TGCAGCGTTGGGGTGGGGAACACTGAAGCTTTCTTT.

The J gene is TRBJ1-5, the V gene TRBV20-1; D is possibly TRBD1 (5 bases). Trimming left V 1 base short and J 3 bases short, with 13 bases between. The CDR3 is made up of 15 amino acids. Germline values: CDR1 DFQATT, CDR2 SNEGSKA (reference sequence). The CDR3 here is CSARGGGTVNQPQHF. The CDR3 DNA reads TGCAGTGCTAGAGGGGGTGGGACGGTCAATCAGCCCCAGCATTTT.

The chain recombines TRBV7-2 with TRBJ1-1, with a possible D match to TRBD1 (5 bases). Germline CDR1 SGHTA, CDR2 FQGNSA. Trimming shortened V by 3 bases and J by 1 base, and 6 bases separated the two germline ends. The CDR3 contains 13 residues. The CDR3 spells CASSLRGNTEAFF. CDR3 coding DNA: TGTGCCAGCAGCTTGAGGGGGAACACTGAAGCTTTCTTT.